This T cell receptor (beta chain) was observed in a study of blood T cell repertoires in COVID-19. In the source study's methods: Counts of nucleated cells, estimated from reference gene primer amplification, were obtained. Sequencing was performed with immunoSEQ multiplex PCR; in TCRdb, only in-frame clones are kept and a portion is missing. The DNA gave D and trimming, while V, J and clone size come from that table. The sample lists 200,000 to 300,000 clones; about 79% were seen once. This clone was seen ten or more times. Trimming removed 5 bases at V and 3 bases at J, with 10 bases between. The CDR3 extends over 14 amino acids. CDR1 MDHEN and CDR2 SYDVKM come from the germline V gene.

This clonotype originated in a woman aged 80 or over with acute or convalescent COVID-19. Input material: peripheral blood. This rearrangement joins TRBV28 to TRBJ2-2; D perhaps matches TRBD1 (6 bases). This CDR3 is CASSRRGYTGELFF. The CDR3 DNA is TGTGCCAGCAGTAGAAGGGGGTACACCGGGGAGCTGTTTTTT.